This paragraph covers one T cell receptor beta chain sequence. Its cognate antigen is unknown. Germline V gene data show CDR1 as SEHNR and CDR2 as FQNEAQ (reference sequence). The CDR3 totals 13 residues. V shed 1 base and J shed 5 bases, with 6 bases lying between them. The data were taken from a study of CD8+CD57+ T cells in acquired aplastic anemia. Study-wide results and limits: Found in both controls and patients were around 29 CD8+ CDR3 sequences.

Genomic DNA constituted the template upon which TCR beta VDJ and CDR3 profiling was performed. Using its own MiXCR run on the reads, TCRdb lists one record per CDR3 protein. The table records about 220,000 distinct CDR3 sequences, roughly 35% of them present only once. V is TRBV7-9 and J is TRBJ2-1, with D unresolved. This receptor was identified in a human donor in good health, serving as a control. The sequenced material came from sorted CD4+, CD8+, or CD8+CD57+ T cells (not recorded which) from PBMCs. CDR3 amino acids: CASSLDFNNEQFF. The CDR3 nucleotides are TGTGCCAGCAGCTTAGATTTTAACAATGAGCAGTTCTTC.